These T cell receptor beta chains were read from a single sample in a study of T cell responses to AZD1222 COVID-19 vaccine. The method was immunoSEQ multiplex PCR; TCRdb's version includes in-frame clones alone and lacks a portion of them. Of 35,000 to 50,000 clones in the sample, about 80% were seen once. Material: peripheral blood, obtained 28 days after the second dose of the MenACWY control vaccine. Source of these receptors: an adult who received the MenACWY meningococcal vaccine as a control. CDR3s include the opening cysteine and the closing phenylalanine or tryptophan. D genes are given only for firm matches. Clone sizes are given selectively: once, few, many, or a class where the clone is expanded.

abundance,d_gene,j_gene,v_gene,CDR3aa,CDR3nt
-,-,TRBJ2-1,TRBV11-2,CASSPSEAGIGGEQFF,TGTGCCAGCAGCCCGTCGGAGGCAGGGATTGGAGGTGAGCAGTTCTTC
-,TRBD1,TRBJ1-5,TRBV24-1,CAPPGQEHQPQHF,TGTGCCCCACCGGGACAGGAGCATCAGCCCCAGCATTTT
-,-,TRBJ2-3,TRBV12-3/TRBV12-4,CASSLSIDTQYF,TGTGCCAGCAGTTTATCTATCGATACGCAGTATTTT
few,-,TRBJ1-1,TRBV5-4,CASRTEGFTEAFF,TGTGCCAGCAGGACCGAGGGATTCACTGAAGCTTTCTTT
-,-,TRBJ2-1,TRBV5-1,CASSSYNEQFF,TGCGCCAGCAGCTCCTACAATGAGCAGTTCTTC
-,TRBD2,TRBJ2-7,TRBV3-1/TRBV3-2,CASSQGLAGAYEQYF,TGTGCCAGCAGCCAAGGGCTAGCGGGGGCCTACGAGCAGTACTTC
-,-,TRBJ2-3,TRBV9,CASSVEASADTQYF,TGTGCCAGCAGCGTAGAGGCTAGCGCAGATACGCAGTATTTT
-,-,TRBJ1-1,TRBV9,CASSVVTAAEAFF,TGTGCCAGCAGCGTAGTAACAGCAGCTGAAGCTTTCTTT
-,-,TRBJ1-5,TRBV19,CASSRQGNQPQHF,TGTGCCAGTAGTAGGCAGGGCAATCAGCCCCAGCATTTT
-,TRBD2,TRBJ2-3,TRBV27,CASSPRLAGSSADTQYF,TGTGCCAGCAGTCCCCGACTAGCGGGGAGTTCAGCAGATACGCAGTATTTT
-,-,TRBJ1-5,TRBV12-3/TRBV12-4,CASSVGPAQHF,TGTGCCAGCAGTGTAGGGCCAGCCCAGCATTTT
-,-,TRBJ1-5,TRBV6-5,CASRSHSNQPQHF,TGTGCCAGCAGGAGTCATAGCAATCAGCCCCAGCATTTT
-,-,TRBJ2-3,TRBV14,CASSRDPGGYRTDTQYF,TGTGCCAGCAGCCGGGACCCAGGCGGCTATCGGACAGATACGCAGTATTTT
-,-,TRBJ1-6,TRBV18,CASSRLQGAGNSPLHF,TGTGCCAGCTCACGATTACAGGGCGCTGGAAATTCACCCCTCCACTTT
-,TRBD2,TRBJ2-1,TRBV3-1/TRBV3-2,CASRATSGGAEQFF,TGTGCCAGCAGGGCGACTAGCGGGGGGGCCGAGCAGTTCTTC
few,TRBD1,TRBJ2-3,TRBV15,CATSRDLGRGQDTQYF,TGTGCCACCAGCAGAGACTTAGGCAGGGGGCAAGATACGCAGTATTTT
-,-,TRBJ1-1,TRBV20-1,CSPLGSEAFF,TGCAGCCCCCTGGGTTCCGAAGCTTTCTTT
-,TRBD1,TRBJ1-1,TRBV29-1,CSARQGSTEAFF,TGCAGCGCCCGACAGGGGAGCACTGAAGCTTTCTTT
-,-,TRBJ1-2,TRBV30,CAWSASTRNYGYTF,TGTGCCTGGAGTGCCTCGACAAGAAACTATGGCTACACCTTC
once,-,TRBJ2-5,TRBV6-5,CASSYLGAGETQYF,TGTGCCAGCAGTTACTTGGGGGCGGGAGAGACCCAGTACTTC
few,TRBD1,TRBJ2-5,TRBV27,CASSLSPDRVETQYF,TGTGCCAGCAGTTTATCCCCCGACAGGGTTGAGACCCAGTACTTC
medium-sized,-,TRBJ2-2,TRBV4-1,CASSQSFGDTGELFF,TGCGCCAGCAGCCAATCGTTCGGGGACACCGGGGAGCTGTTTTTT
-,TRBD2,TRBJ2-5,TRBV28,CASSFGGSETQYF,TGTGCCAGCAGTTTCGGCGGGAGTGAGACCCAGTACTTC
-,TRBD2,TRBJ2-7,TRBV20-1,CSASSSGSYEQYF,TGCAGTGCTAGTTCTAGCGGATCCTACGAGCAGTACTTC
-,TRBD1,TRBJ1-5,TRBV12-5,CASGTTGFQPQHF,TGTGCTAGTGGCACGACAGGGTTTCAGCCCCAGCATTTT
-,-,TRBJ1-1,TRBV19,CASSPPRVWVSNTEAFF,TGTGCCAGTAGTCCCCCAAGGGTATGGGTTTCGAACACTGAAGCTTTCTTT
-,-,TRBJ2-5,TRBV10-1,CASSLDSLQETQYF,TGCGCCAGCAGTCTCGACAGCCTGCAAGAGACCCAGTACTTC